This T cell receptor (beta chain) stems from a study of blood T cell repertoires in COVID-19. Germline CDR1 MNHEY, CDR2 SMNVEV (reference sequence). The CDR3 runs 16 residues. Trimming left V 5 bases short and J 4 bases short, with 20 bases between. The protocol was immunoSEQ multiplex PCR, while the TCRdb copy is restricted to in-frame clones and leaves out a portion. The data contain some 140,000 clones, around 79% of them singletons. The source is a man in his 60s with acute or convalescent COVID-19. The sequenced material came from peripheral blood. The rearrangement links TRBV27 to TRBJ1-1; D possibly corresponds to TRBD1 (6 bases). CDR3 in amino acids: CASSPIRQQGVTEAFF. The CDR3 coding sequence is TGTGCCAGCAGTCCGATAAGGCAACAGGGTGTCACTGAAGCTTTCTTT.